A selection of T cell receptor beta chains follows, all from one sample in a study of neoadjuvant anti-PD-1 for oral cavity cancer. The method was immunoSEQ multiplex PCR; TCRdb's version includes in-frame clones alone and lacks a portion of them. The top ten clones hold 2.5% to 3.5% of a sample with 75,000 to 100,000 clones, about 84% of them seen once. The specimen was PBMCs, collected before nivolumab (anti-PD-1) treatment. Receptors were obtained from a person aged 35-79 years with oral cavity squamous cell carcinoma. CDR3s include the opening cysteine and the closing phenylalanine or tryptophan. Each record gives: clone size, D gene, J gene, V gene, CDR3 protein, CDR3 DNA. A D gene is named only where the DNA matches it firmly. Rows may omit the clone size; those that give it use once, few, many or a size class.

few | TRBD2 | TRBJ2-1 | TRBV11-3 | CASSQFESGGLMKQFF | TGTGCCAGCAGCCAATTCGAATCGGGAGGCCTAATGAAGCAGTTCTTC
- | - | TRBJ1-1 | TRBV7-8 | CAISRGMNTEAFF | TGTGCCATCTCCCGAGGGATGAACACTGAAGCTTTCTTT
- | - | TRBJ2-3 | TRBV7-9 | CASSLAVGGGADTQYF | TGTGCCAGCAGCTTAGCGGTGGGAGGGGGCGCAGATACGCAGTATTTT
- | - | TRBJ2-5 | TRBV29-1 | CSVEPRVGGQETQYF | TGCAGCGTTGAGCCCAGGGTGGGGGGCCAAGAGACCCAGTACTTC
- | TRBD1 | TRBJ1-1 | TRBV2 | CASTRQGRTEAFF | TGTGCCAGCACGAGACAGGGTAGAACTGAAGCTTTCTTT
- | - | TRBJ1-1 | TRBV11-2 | CASSLDRSEAFF | TGTGCCAGCAGCTTAGATAGGTCTGAAGCTTTCTTT
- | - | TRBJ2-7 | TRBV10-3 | CAISESTTTYEQYF | TGTGCCATCAGTGAGTCGACTACCACCTACGAGCAGTACTTC
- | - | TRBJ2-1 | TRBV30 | CAWSVQYNEQFF | TGTGCCTGGAGTGTACAGTACAATGAGCAGTTCTTC
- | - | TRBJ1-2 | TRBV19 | CAIGANYGYTF | TGTGCCATCGGGGCTAACTATGGCTACACCTTC
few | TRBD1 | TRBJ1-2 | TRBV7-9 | CASSYRGGYTF | TGTGCCAGCAGCTACAGGGGTGGCTACACCTTC
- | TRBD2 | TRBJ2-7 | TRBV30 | CAWSGGTRTYEQYF | TGTGCCTGGAGTGGGGGGACTAGGACCTACGAGCAGTACTTC
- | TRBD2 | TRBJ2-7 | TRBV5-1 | CASRGAGADEQYF | TGCGCCAGCAGAGGAGCGGGAGCCGACGAGCAGTACTTC
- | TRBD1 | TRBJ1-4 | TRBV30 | CAWSRKGQGVQIGEKLFF | TGTGCCTGGAGCAGAAAGGGACAGGGGGTTCAAATTGGTGAAAAACTGTTTTTT
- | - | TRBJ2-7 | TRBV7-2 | CASSLILTDGDEQYF | TGTGCCAGCAGCTTAATACTGACGGACGGGGACGAGCAGTACTTC
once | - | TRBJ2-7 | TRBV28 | CASSLHQGAGYFPEQYF | TGTGCCAGCAGTTTACACCAAGGAGCGGGTTATTTCCCCGAGCAGTACTTC
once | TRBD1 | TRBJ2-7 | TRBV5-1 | CASSLGTGKGYEQYF | TGCGCCAGCAGCTTGGGGACAGGGAAGGGGTACGAGCAGTACTTC
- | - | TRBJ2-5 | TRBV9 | CASSVEDRGETQYF | TGTGCCAGCAGCGTAGAGGACCGTGGAGAGACCCAGTACTTC
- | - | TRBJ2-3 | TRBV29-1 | CSVESSSTDTQYF | TGCAGCGTTGAGTCGAGCAGCACAGATACGCAGTATTTT
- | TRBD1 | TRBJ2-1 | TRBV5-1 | CASSLGQGAQEQFF | TGCGCCAGCAGCCTGGGACAGGGGGCGCAAGAGCAGTTCTTC
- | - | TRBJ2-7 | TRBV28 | CASSLPQQGSSYEQYF | TGTGCCAGCAGTTTACCACAACAGGGTAGCTCCTACGAGCAGTACTTC
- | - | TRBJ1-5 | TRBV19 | CASSIGQSNQPQHF | TGTGCCAGTAGTATCGGACAGTCCAATCAGCCCCAGCATTTT
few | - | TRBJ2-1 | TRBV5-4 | CASSLERQTNEQFF | TGTGCCAGCAGCTTGGAACGGCAGACCAATGAGCAGTTCTTC
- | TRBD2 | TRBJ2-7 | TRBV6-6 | CASSYPPSGNYYEQYF | TGTGCCAGCAGTTACCCTCCTAGCGGGAATTACTACGAGCAGTACTTC
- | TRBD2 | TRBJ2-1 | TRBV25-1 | CASTASGRANEQFF | TGTGCCAGCACGGCTAGCGGGAGGGCCAATGAGCAGTTCTTC
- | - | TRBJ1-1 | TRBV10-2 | CASSERTETTEAFF | TGCGCCAGCAGTGAGCGGACAGAGACCACTGAAGCTTTCTTT
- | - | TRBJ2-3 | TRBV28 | CASSPGQTDTQYF | TGTGCCAGCAGTCCGGGGCAGACAGATACGCAGTATTTT
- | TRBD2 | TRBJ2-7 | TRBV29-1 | CSVEDRAGGYEQYF | TGCAGCGTTGAAGATAGAGCGGGAGGTTACGAGCAGTACTTC
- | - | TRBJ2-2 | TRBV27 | CASSFLQGNTGELFF | TGTGCCAGCAGTTTCTTACAGGGGAACACCGGGGAGCTGTTTTTT
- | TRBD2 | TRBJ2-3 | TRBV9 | CASSLYPGLGTDTQYF | TGTGCCAGCAGCCTTTACCCGGGACTAGGAACAGATACGCAGTATTTT
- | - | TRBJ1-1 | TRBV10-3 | CAISENSGMNTEAFF | TGTGCCATCAGTGAAAATTCAGGGATGAACACTGAAGCTTTCTTT
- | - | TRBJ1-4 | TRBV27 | CASSDPINEKLFF | TGTGCCAGCAGTGATCCCATTAATGAAAAACTGTTTTTT
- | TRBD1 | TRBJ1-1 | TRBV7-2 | CASSLDGQGTQAFF | TGTGCCAGCAGCTTGGACGGACAGGGGACCCAAGCTTTCTTT
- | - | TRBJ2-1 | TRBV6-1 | CASSERAADYNEQFF | TGTGCCAGCAGTGAAAGGGCAGCGGACTACAATGAGCAGTTCTTC
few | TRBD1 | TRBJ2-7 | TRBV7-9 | CASSPGQGGYEQYF | TGTGCCAGCAGCCCGGGACAGGGCGGCTACGAGCAGTACTTC
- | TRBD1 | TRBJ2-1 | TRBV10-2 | CASSDPGQEVANEQFF | TGCGCCAGCAGTGACCCTGGACAGGAGGTAGCCAATGAGCAGTTCTTC
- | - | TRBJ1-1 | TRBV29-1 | CSAQQGLNTEAFF | TGCAGCGCACAACAGGGCCTGAACACTGAAGCTTTCTTT
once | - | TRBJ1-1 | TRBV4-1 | CASSQNMGNTEAFF | TGCGCCAGCAGCCAGAACATGGGAAACACTGAAGCTTTCTTT
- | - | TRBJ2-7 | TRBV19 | CASSIGGRSSYEQYF | TGTGCCAGTAGTATAGGGGGCCGGAGCTCCTACGAGCAGTACTTC
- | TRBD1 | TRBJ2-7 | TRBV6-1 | CASQDRVEQYF | TGTGCCAGCCAGGACAGGGTCGAGCAGTACTTC
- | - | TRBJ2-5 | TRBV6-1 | CASSEVGTKETQYF | TGTGCCAGCAGTGAAGTTGGGACGAAGGAGACCCAGTACTTC
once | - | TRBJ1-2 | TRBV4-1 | CASSQDLPGSSYGYTF | TGCGCCAGCAGCCAAGATCTCCCAGGATCTAGCTATGGCTACACCTTC
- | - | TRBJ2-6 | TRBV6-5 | CASSPGGPGANVLTF | TGTGCCAGCAGCCCCGGTGGACCTGGGGCCAACGTCCTGACTTTC
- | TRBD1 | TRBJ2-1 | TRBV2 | CASRAQGANYNEQFF | TGTGCCAGCAGGGCACAGGGGGCAAATTACAATGAGCAGTTCTTC